This TCR beta chain was profiled in a study of human T cells and chemical hapten exposure (dated by TCRdb to the early 2020s). For the study in its entirety: For sensitization, 2% DPC in acetone was applied to an approximately 2 cm by approximately 2 cm area of upper inner arm skin. Blood for TCR sequencing was provided by twenty-nine alopecia patients at one to four time points (pre-sensitization, 2, 6 and 24 weeks). In alopecia patients, the study followed how the peripheral blood TCR repertoire changed in vivo over primary and secondary sensitization to diphenylcyclopropenone (DPC), a hapten. Throughout the approximately 25-week study period, patients were also given weekly therapeutic DPC doses on the scalp. Blood was sampled from patients pre-sensitization (week 0) and at 2, 6 and about 24 weeks after DPC sensitization. Patch testing was performed on the upper back with Finn chambers containing 0.01% DPC, and the patch tests were scored after 6 days according to International Contact Dermatitis Research Group standards. Libraries were pooled for sequencing, and per-sample TCR yields varied mainly because of small differences in library volumes within the pool. The mostly female patient cohort included alopecia areata with under or over 50% scalp involvement, alopecia totalis and alopecia universalis.

Here is what the overall study found, with its caveats: Compared with pre-sensitization or healthy control sets, expanded TCRs formed significantly more large CDR3 similarity clusters, which is consistent with antigen-driven responses. The number of TCRs above 1 in 1000 frequency did not change with DPC sensitization; there was no evidence of global repertoire structure alterations. A positive correlation was found between the number of PT1 expanded TCRs and patch test score, with significance reached at thresholds 8, 16 and 32 but not 4. Because all patients had alopecia, a presumed autoimmune disease, the immune response of the patients might differ from that of healthy individuals. After repeated subsampling, the strength of the expansion versus patch-test correlation and the threshold at which it became significant changed.

Taken with the paper, the label for time point translates to: pre-sensitization, week 0. What this sample's treatment or condition label stands for: therapeutic diphenylcyclopropenone sensitization with weekly scalp DPC. Blood at each patch-test visit was drawn before the patch test was applied. Eligible patients were aged 18 to 70, diagnosed with alopecia, deemed suitable for DPC therapy, and excluded if pregnant. Total RNA was extracted from unfractionated whole blood collected in Tempus Blood RNA tubes. Libraries came from RACE. Sequencer: NextSeq 500. During library preparation, unique molecular identifiers were attached to individual cDNA molecules so that TCRs could be counted quantitatively and reproducibly. From each blood RNA sample, both TCR alpha and TCR beta chains were sequenced. The paper's data handling went like this. The median number of TCRs per sample was over 85,000, ranging from roughly 23,224 to 700,000. The Decombinator software suite was used to annotate V, J and CDR3 in the TCR reads. To make PS versus PT1 abundance plots, every sample was subsampled to the same number of TCRs (28,000). Expanded TCRs were defined as absent before sensitization and observed at least eight times at the 2-week time point. TCRdb's own reprocessing of the public reads used fastp at Q25 and MiXCR and kept productive beta chains. Every CDR3 protein is listed once, alongside the most common genes and DNA of its rows. None of the V and J calls come from the authors' own analysis; TCRdb made them. The sample table shows 200,000 to 300,000 distinct CDR3 sequences, and 7.5% to 9% are seen once. Roughly 2.5% of the sample rests with the top ten.

From the cysteine up to the phenylalanine, the CDR3 has a length of 16 residues. Here the CDR3 DNA is all that survives: 48 bases in frame from base 1. For this chain, trimming is 4 bases at the V end and 0 bases at the J end, and the number of junction bases without a gene match is 5. Sequences ENHRY (CDR1) and SYGVKD (CDR2) are obtained from the germline V gene. In its sample, this clonotype was seen many times. Its antigen remains undetermined. The record has no base qualities; no much larger clone is one base away. This receptor was identified in a woman aged 35 to 49 with alopecia areata. Some clones in this sample may be carry-over from other donors' samples. This specimen consisted of whole blood, obtained in connection with sensitization to the hapten diphenylcyclopropenone (DPC). The rearranged segments are TRBV10-3 and TRBJ2-1; TRBD2 agrees with 8 junctional bases. The CDR3 sequence is CAISVSGTYSYNEQFF. The sequenced DNA is TGTGCCATCAGTGTTAGCGGGACCTACTCCTACAATGAGCAGTTCTTC.